Presented here are 14 T cell receptor beta chains from one specimen sequenced in a study of blood T cell repertoires in COVID-19. Generated by immunoSEQ multiplex PCR, the TCRdb table keeps only in-frame clones and is missing some. The sample comprises 180,000 or so clones, about 85% of which are singletons, and 9.8% rests with the top ten. The sequencing sample was made of peripheral blood. The receptor set was obtained from a woman of 80 years or more with acute or convalescent COVID-19.

The V and J genes are TRBV19 and TRBJ2-2, with TRBD2 identical over 8 bases. The V segment lost 3 bases and the J segment 8 bases; nucleotides outside the gene matches: 11. Germline V CDR1 and CDR2: LNHDA, SQIVND (reference sequence). CDR3 length equals 16 residues. CDR3 region: CASSIPGTRDLGELFF. The CDR3, as DNA: TGTGCCAGTAGTATCCCAGGGACTAGGGATCTGGGGGAGCTGTTTTTT. The whole variable domain, filled in from reference TRBV19 and TRBJ2-2, reads DGGITQSPKYLFRKEGQNVTLSCEQNLNHDAMYWYRQDPGQGLRLIYYSQIVNDFQKGDIAEGYSVSREKKESFPLTVTSAQKNPTAFYLCASSIPGTRDLGELFFGEGSRLTVL.

The chain recombines TRBV5-1 with TRBJ2-3; 7 positions match TRBD2. The CDR3 loop spans 17 amino acids. Trimming at V came to 4 bases and at J to 0 bases, leaving 11 bases not matched to a gene. Germline V gene sequence: CDR1 SGHRS, CDR2 YFSETQ. CDR3 protein: CASSPTTGGSSTDTQYF. The CDR3 DNA is TGCGCCAGCAGCCCGACGACGGGAGGCAGTAGCACAGATACGCAGTATTTT.

The chain recombines TRBV5-5 with TRBJ2-5, with TRBD2 identical over 14 bases. The CDR3 sequence is 16 residues long. V lost 3 bases and J lost 3; bases outside the gene matches: 4. The germline V gene has CDR1 SGHKS and CDR2 YYEKEE (reference sequence). The CDR3 nucleotides read TGTGCCAGCAGCTCCAAGGGACTAGCGGGAGAAGAGACCCAGTACTTC. Translation gives CASSSKGLAGEETQYF.

The rearrangement links TRBV7-2 to TRBJ2-5, with D possibly being TRBD1 (6 bases). Germline V CDR1 and CDR2: SGHTA, FQGNSA. The CDR3 is 17 amino acids. The V end lost 3 bases, the J end lost 3 bases, and 20 bases lay between the germline ends. The CDR3 reads CASSLRGDIRGKETQYF. The CDR3 DNA follows: TGTGCCAGCAGCTTGAGAGGGGACATCCGTGGAAAAGAGACCCAGTACTTC.

J is TRBJ2-3 and V is TRBV20-1; D is perhaps TRBD2 (7 bases). Trimming removed 5 bases at V and 10 bases at J, with 13 bases between. Germline V CDR1 and CDR2: DFQATT, SNEGSKA (reference sequence). The CDR3 contains 11 residues. The CDR3 spells CSAGRGGSQYF. CDR3 DNA: TGCAGTGCTGGTAGGGGGGGATCGCAGTATTTT.

V is TRBV9 and J is TRBJ2-7; D remains unclear. V lost 0 bases to trimming and J lost 5 bases, with 12 bases between them. The CDR3 sequence is 14 residues long. Germline V gene sequence: CDR1 SGDLS, CDR2 YYNGEE. CDR3 bases: TGTGCCAGCAGCGTAGGATGGGCTACGCACGAGCAGTACTTC. It encodes CASSVGWATHEQYF.

CDR3 nucleotides: TGCGCCAGCAGGGGACAGGGGAGGGAGACCCAGTACTTC. Translating gives CASRGQGRETQYF. The gene calls are TRBV10-2 and TRBJ2-5; 10 nucleotides agree with TRBD1. Trimming took 6 bases from V and 5 from J; bases not matched to a gene: 3. From germline, CDR1 is WSHSY and CDR2 SAAADI. This CDR3 has 13 residues.

This clone was counted once. The V gene is TRBV6-1, the J gene TRBJ2-1; 9 nucleotides align to TRBD1. Trimming took 0 bases from V and 7 from J; bases not matched to a gene: 10. The CDR3 spans 17 residues. Germline V gene lookup returns CDR1 MNHNS and CDR2 SASEGT. The CDR3 here is CASSEALLWDRENEQFF. CDR3 DNA sequence: TGTGCCAGCAGTGAAGCGCTTCTTTGGGACAGGGAGAATGAGCAGTTCTTC.

V and J are TRBV7-2 and TRBJ1-5; D remains unclear. The CDR3 runs 16 residues. Trimming took off 0 bases at V and 0 bases at J, with 9 bases between the two ends. Looked up from germline, CDR1 is SGHTA and CDR2 is FQGNSA. CDR3 loop: CASSLAQTVSNQPQHF. DNA of the CDR3: TGTGCCAGCAGCTTAGCCCAGACTGTTAGCAATCAGCCCCAGCATTTT. Looking up the rest from reference TRBV7-2 and TRBJ1-5 gives the full variable domain: GAGVSQSPSNKVTEKGKDVELRCDPISGHTALYWYRQSLGQGLEFLIYFQGNSAPDKSGLPSDRFSAERTGGSVSTLTIQRTQQEDSAVYLCASSLAQTVSNQPQHFGDGTRLSIL.

This clone was picked up a small number of times. The V call is TRBV11-2, the J call TRBJ1-3; D is unresolved. CDR1 is SGHAT, CDR2 FQNNGV, per germline. Trimming pared 4 bases from V and 2 bases from J, leaving 12 bases between. The CDR3 runs 15 residues. The CDR3 DNA is TGTGCCAGCAGCTCCGCGGCGGGGACTGGAAACACCATATATTTT. It translates to CASSSAAGTGNTIYF.

The chain links TRBV24-1 to TRBJ2-5, with 7 bases aligning to TRBD1. The V gene end was trimmed by 6 bases and the J gene end by 2 bases; junction bases not matched to a gene: 5. There are 14 residues in the CDR3. Germline V gene data show CDR1 as KGHDR and CDR2 as SFDVKD. The CDR3 DNA reads as TGTGCCACCAGTCGACAGGGAGCACAAGAGACCCAGTACTTC. Amino acids: CATSRQGAQETQYF.

J is TRBJ2-5 and V is TRBV4-3, with D uncertain. V lost 0 bases to trimming and J lost 4 bases, with 3 bases between them. CDR3 length: 12 amino acids. Looked up from germline, CDR1 is LGHNA and CDR2 is YSLEER. CDR3 protein: CASSQDRETQYF. The CDR3 DNA reads as TGCGCCAGCAGCCAAGACCGAGAGACCCAGTACTTC.

The gene calls are TRBV27 and TRBJ1-1; no clear D gene. The V gene's germline CDR1 is MNHEY and CDR2 SMNVEV (reference sequence). The CDR3 has 12 residues. V was trimmed by 2 bases and J by 4 bases, leaving 5 bases between them. Written as DNA, the CDR3 is TGTGCCAGCAGTTTACCGGGCACTGAAGCTTTCTTT. As protein: CASSLPGTEAFF.

The sample holds one count of this clone. This chain connects TRBV4-2 to TRBJ2-1; TRBD2 is a possible D gene (5 bases). CDR1 is LGHNA, CDR2 YNFKEQ, per germline. With 3 bases removed from V and 0 bases from J, the gap between germline ends came to 12 bases. This CDR3 contains 16 residues. The CDR3 protein is CASSHPDSSSYNEQFF. The CDR3 nucleotides are TGTGCCAGCAGCCACCCGGACTCAAGCTCCTACAATGAGCAGTTCTTC.